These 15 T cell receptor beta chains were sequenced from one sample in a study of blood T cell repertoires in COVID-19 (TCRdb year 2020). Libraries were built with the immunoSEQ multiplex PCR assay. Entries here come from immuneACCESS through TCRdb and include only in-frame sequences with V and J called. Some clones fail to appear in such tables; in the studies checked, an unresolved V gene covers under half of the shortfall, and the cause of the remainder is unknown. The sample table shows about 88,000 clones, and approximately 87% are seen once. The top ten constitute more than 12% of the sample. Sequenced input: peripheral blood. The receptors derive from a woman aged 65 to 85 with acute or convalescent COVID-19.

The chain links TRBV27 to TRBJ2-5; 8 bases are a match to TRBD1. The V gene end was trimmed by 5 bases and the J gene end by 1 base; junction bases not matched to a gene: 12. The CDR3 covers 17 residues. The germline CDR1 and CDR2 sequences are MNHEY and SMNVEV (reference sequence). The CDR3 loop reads CASSPLRTGPSQETQYF. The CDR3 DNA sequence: TGTGCCAGCAGTCCCCTTAGGACAGGGCCCAGCCAAGAGACCCAGTACTTC.

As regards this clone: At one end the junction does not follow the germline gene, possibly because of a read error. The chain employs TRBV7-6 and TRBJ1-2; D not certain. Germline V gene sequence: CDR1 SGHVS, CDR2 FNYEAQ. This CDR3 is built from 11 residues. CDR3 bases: TGTGCCAGCAGCCGCTCCCGGAGGGTAGTGTTC. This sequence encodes CASSRSRRVVF. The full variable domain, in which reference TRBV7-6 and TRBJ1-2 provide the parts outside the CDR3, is GAGVSQSPRYKVTKRGQDVALRCDPISGHVSLYWYRQALGQGPEFLTYFNYEAQQDKSGLPNDRFSAERPEGSISTLTIQRTEQRDSAMYRCASSRSRRVVFGSGTRLTVV.

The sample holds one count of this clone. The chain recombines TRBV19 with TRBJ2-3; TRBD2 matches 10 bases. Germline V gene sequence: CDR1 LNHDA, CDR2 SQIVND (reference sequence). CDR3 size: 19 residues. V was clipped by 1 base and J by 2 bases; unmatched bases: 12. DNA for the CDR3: TGTGCCAGTAGTATAGTTGTTAGCGGGGGGTCACCCTACACAGATACGCAGTATTTT. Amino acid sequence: CASSIVVSGGSPYTDTQYF.

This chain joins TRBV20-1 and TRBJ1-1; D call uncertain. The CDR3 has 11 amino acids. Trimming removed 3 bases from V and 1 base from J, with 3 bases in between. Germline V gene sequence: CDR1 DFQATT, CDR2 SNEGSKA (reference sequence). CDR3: CSASQNTEAFF. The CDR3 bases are TGCAGTGCTAGTCAGAACACTGAAGCTTTCTTT.

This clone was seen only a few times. This CDR3 reads CASSLGDSGNTIYF. The CDR3 DNA reads as TGTGCCAGTAGCCTGGGGGACAGTGGAAACACCATATATTTT. This chain connects TRBV19 to TRBJ1-3, with TRBD1 matching 7 bases. The CDR3 loop spans 14 amino acids. The germline CDR1 and CDR2 sequences are LNHDA and SQIVND (reference sequence). Trimming cost V 6 bases and J 3 bases; bases outside gene matches: 5. The complete variable domain, with remaining parts taken from reference TRBV19 and TRBJ1-3, reads DGGITQSPKYLFRKEGQNVTLSCEQNLNHDAMYWYRQDPGQGLRLIYYSQIVNDFQKGDIAEGYSVSREKKESFPLTVTSAQKNPTAFYLCASSLGDSGNTIYFGEGSWLTVV.

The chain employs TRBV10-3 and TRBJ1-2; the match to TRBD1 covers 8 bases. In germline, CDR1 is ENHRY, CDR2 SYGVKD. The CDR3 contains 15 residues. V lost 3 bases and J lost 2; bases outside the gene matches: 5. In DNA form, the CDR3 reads TGTGCCATCAGTGACCCAGGACAGGGCAACTATGGCTACACCTTC. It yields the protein CAISDPGQGNYGYTF.

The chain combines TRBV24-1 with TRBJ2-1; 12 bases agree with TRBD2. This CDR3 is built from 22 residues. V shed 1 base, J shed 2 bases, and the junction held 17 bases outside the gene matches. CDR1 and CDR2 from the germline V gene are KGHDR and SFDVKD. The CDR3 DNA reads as TGTGCCACCAGTGATTTCGGCCGATCTAGCGGGGGGGTTTCCCCGACCTACAATGAGCAGTTCTTC. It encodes CATSDFGRSSGGVSPTYNEQFF.

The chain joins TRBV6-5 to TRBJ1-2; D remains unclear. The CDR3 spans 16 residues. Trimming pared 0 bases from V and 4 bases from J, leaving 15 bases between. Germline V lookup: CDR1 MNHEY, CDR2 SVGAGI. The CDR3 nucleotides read TGTGCCAGCAGTTACTCCGAGGCCCAACGGGGCTATGGCTACACCTTC. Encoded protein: CASSYSEAQRGYGYTF.

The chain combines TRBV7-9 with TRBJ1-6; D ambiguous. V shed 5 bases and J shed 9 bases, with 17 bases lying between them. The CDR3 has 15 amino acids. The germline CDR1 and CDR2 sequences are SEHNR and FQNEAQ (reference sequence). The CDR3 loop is CASSLDMREGSPLHF. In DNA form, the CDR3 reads TGTGCCAGCAGCCTTGACATGAGAGAAGGTTCACCCCTCCACTTT.

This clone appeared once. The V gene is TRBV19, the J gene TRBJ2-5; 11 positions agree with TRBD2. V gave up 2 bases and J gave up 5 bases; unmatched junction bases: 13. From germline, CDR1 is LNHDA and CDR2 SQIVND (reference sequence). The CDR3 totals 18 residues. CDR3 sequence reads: CASSIRASGGLAAETQYF. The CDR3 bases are TGTGCCAGTAGTATAAGGGCTAGCGGGGGGTTGGCGGCCGAGACCCAGTACTTC. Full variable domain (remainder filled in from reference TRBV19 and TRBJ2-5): DGGITQSPKYLFRKEGQNVTLSCEQNLNHDAMYWYRQDPGQGLRLIYYSQIVNDFQKGDIAEGYSVSREKKESFPLTVTSAQKNPTAFYLCASSIRASGGLAAETQYFGPGTRLLVL.

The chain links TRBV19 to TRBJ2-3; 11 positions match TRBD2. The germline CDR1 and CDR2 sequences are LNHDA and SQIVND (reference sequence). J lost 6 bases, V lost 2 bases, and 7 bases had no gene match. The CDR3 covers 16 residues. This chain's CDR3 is CASSISLAGGPDTQYF. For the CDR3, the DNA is TGTGCCAGTAGTATATCTTTAGCGGGAGGGCCCGATACGCAGTATTTT. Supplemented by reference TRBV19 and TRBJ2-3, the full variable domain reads DGGITQSPKYLFRKEGQNVTLSCEQNLNHDAMYWYRQDPGQGLRLIYYSQIVNDFQKGDIAEGYSVSREKKESFPLTVTSAQKNPTAFYLCASSISLAGGPDTQYFGPGTRLTVL.

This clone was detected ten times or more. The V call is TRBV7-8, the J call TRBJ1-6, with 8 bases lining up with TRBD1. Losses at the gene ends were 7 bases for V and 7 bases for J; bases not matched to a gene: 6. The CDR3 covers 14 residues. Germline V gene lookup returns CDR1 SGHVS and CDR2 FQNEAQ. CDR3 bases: TGTGCCAGCACGCAGGGGGCGGAAAATTCACCCCTCCACTTT. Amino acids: CASTQGAENSPLHF.

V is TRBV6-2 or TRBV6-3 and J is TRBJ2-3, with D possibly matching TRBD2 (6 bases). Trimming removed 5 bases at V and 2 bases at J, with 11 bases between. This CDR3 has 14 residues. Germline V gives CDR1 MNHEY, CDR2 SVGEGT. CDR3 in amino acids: CASSHGTATDTQYF. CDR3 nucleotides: TGTGCCAGCAGTCACGGGACTGCCACAGATACGCAGTATTTT.

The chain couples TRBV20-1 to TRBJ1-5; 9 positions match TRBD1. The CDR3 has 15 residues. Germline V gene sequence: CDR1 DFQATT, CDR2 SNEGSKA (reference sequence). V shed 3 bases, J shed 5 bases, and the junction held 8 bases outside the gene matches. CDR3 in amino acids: CSASPGQGTYQPQHF. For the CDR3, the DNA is TGCAGTGCTAGTCCGGGACAGGGAACCTATCAGCCCCAGCATTTT.

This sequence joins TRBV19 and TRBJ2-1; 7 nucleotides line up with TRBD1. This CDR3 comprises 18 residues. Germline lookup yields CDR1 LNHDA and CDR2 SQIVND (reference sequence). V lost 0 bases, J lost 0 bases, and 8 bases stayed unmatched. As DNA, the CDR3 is TGTGCCAGTAGTATAGATCCACAGGGGCTTAGCTCCTACAATGAGCAGTTCTTC. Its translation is CASSIDPQGLSSYNEQFF.